This entry lists 18 T cell receptor beta chains sequenced from one sample in a study of sequential checkpoint blockade in melanoma. Clones were read by immunoSEQ multiplex PCR, and TCRdb kept only the in-frame ones, dropping some. Among roughly 8,800 clones, 50% to 75% were seen once, and the ten largest hold roughly 40%. Treatment here: randomized to nivolumab then ipilimumab (arm A) or the reverse (arm B). Specimen: CD8+ T cells sorted from blood (inferred from file names), collected from a patient given nivolumab and ipilimumab in sequence. These receptors all come from a human donor with melanoma.

This clone was seen more than once but under ten times. The chain recombines TRBV27 with TRBJ2-1, with a tentative D call TRBD2 (5 bases). The length of the CDR3 is 15 residues. V lost 5 bases and J lost 7, with 18 bases in between. Germline loops: CDR1 MNHEY, CDR2 SMNVEV (reference sequence). The CDR3 spells CASSPIGESKNEQFF. CDR3 nucleotides: TGTGCCAGCAGTCCCATTGGGGAGTCTAAGAATGAGCAGTTCTTC.

V usage is TRBV19 and J usage is TRBJ2-2; D might be TRBD2 (5 bases). The germline V gene encodes CDR1 LNHDA and CDR2 SQIVND (reference sequence). V lost 11 bases, J lost 1 base, and 14 bases lay in between. The CDR3 has 14 amino acids. CDR3 DNA sequence: TGTGCCTCCCAAGGACTCCTGAACACCGGGGAGCTGTTTTTT. It translates to CASQGLLNTGELFF.

This sequence joins TRBV11-2 and TRBJ2-7; D might be TRBD1 (5 bases). V was clipped by 3 bases and J by 0 bases, with 9 bases between them. This CDR3 spans 14 amino acids. Germline values: CDR1 SGHAT, CDR2 FQNNGV. The DNA for the CDR3 is TGTGCCAGCAGCTTGAGACAGAGCTCCTACGAGCAGTACTTC. This encodes CASSLRQSSYEQYF.

There are a few counts of this clone. V and J are TRBV4-3 and TRBJ1-6; TRBD1 might be the D (6 bases). Looked up from germline, CDR1 is LGHNA and CDR2 is YSLEER. Trimming stripped 2 bases from V and 7 bases from J, with 15 bases between. The CDR3 extends over 16 amino acids. The CDR3 DNA is TGCGCCAGCAGCCAATACAGGGTTTCGGGGAATTCACCCCTCCACTTT. The encoded protein is CASSQYRVSGNSPLHF.

This chain uses TRBV9 with TRBJ1-2; D may be TRBD1 (6 bases). CDR1 SGDLS and CDR2 YYNGEE come from the germline V gene. Trimming shortened V by 6 bases and J by 0 bases, and 12 bases separated the two germline ends. The CDR3 extends over 14 amino acids. Here the CDR3 DNA reads TGTGCCAGCAACCCGACAGGAGCTAACTATGGCTACACCTTC. The encoded protein is CASNPTGANYGYTF. Supplemented by reference TRBV9 and TRBJ1-2, the full variable domain reads DSGVTQTPKHLITATGQRVTLRCSPRSGDLSVYWYQQSLDQGLQFLIQYYNGEERAKGNILERFSAQQFPDLHSELNLSSLELGDSALYFCASNPTGANYGYTFGSGTRLTVV.

This clone was counted between two and nine times. The genes are TRBV4-2 and TRBJ2-1, with D unresolved. Looked up from germline, CDR1 is LGHNA and CDR2 is YNFKEQ. This CDR3 is 12 amino acids long. Between the trimmed V and J ends, which lost 5 bases and 6 bases, there was a span of 8 bases. CDR3 nucleotide sequence: TGTGCCAGCAGCTTATGGCTCAATGAGCAGTTCTTC. Its protein is CASSLWLNEQFF.

V is TRBV7-9 and J is TRBJ1-6; unclear D gene. CDR3 length: 12 amino acids. Germline CDR1 and CDR2: SEHNR and FQNEAQ (reference sequence). The germline V and J ends were trimmed by 1 base and 11 bases, with 6 bases remaining between them. CDR3 loop: CASSLVRTPLHF. The CDR3 DNA reads TGTGCCAGCAGCTTAGTGAGGACACCCCTCCACTTT.

V and J are TRBV27 and TRBJ2-2; 9 bases are a match to TRBD1. Trimming took 5 bases from V and 5 from J; bases not matched to a gene: 9. The length of the CDR3 is 16 residues. Germline assignment: CDR1 MNHEY and CDR2 SMNVEV (reference sequence). CDR3 bases: TGTGCCAGCAGTCCCTTCCGACAGGGGGGAACCGGGGAGCTGTTTTTT. Residues: CASSPFRQGGTGELFF.

This clone was seen only a few times. The chain links TRBV27 to TRBJ2-1; tentative D call: TRBD1 (5 bases). Germline lookup yields CDR1 MNHEY and CDR2 SMNVEV (reference sequence). The V and J ends lost 3 bases and 4 bases respectively, with 10 bases between them. The CDR3 is 14 residues long. As DNA, the CDR3 is TGTGCCAGCAGTTTTGGGGCAGGTTACAATGAGCAGTTCTTC. Its translation is CASSFGAGYNEQFF.

The J gene is TRBJ2-3, the V gene TRBV7-9; TRBD2 aligns across 12 bases. The CDR3 length is 16 residues. J lost 2 bases, V lost 5 bases, and 5 bases had no gene match. Looked up from germline, CDR1 is SEHNR and CDR2 is FQNEAQ (reference sequence). Here the CDR3 reads CASSPLAGGLTDTQYF. CDR3 bases: TGTGCCAGCAGCCCGCTAGCGGGGGGGCTCACAGATACGCAGTATTTT.

The chain joins TRBV11-3 to TRBJ2-2; 7 bases fit TRBD2. The CDR3 contains 14 residues. Trimming cost V 4 bases and J 4 bases; bases outside gene matches: 3. CDR1 and CDR2 from the germline V gene are SGHNT and YENEEA. CDR3 residues: CASSSGLGTGELFF. DNA of the CDR3: TGTGCCAGCAGCTCCGGACTAGGCACCGGGGAGCTGTTTTTT.

This chain connects TRBV27 to TRBJ1-1; TRBD1 agrees at 9 bases. With V trimmed by 6 bases and J by 4 bases, 6 bases remained unmatched. The CDR3 sequence is 14 residues long. CDR1 and CDR2 (germline): MNHEY, SMNVEV (reference sequence). The CDR3 is CASRLTGGSTEAFF. The CDR3 DNA sequence: TGTGCCAGCAGACTGACAGGGGGTTCCACTGAAGCTTTCTTT.

The chain combines TRBV9 with TRBJ1-1, with 8 bases fitting TRBD1. Germline CDR1 and CDR2: SGDLS and YYNGEE. V was clipped by 3 bases and J by 5 bases; unmatched bases: 9. This CDR3 has 15 amino acids. The CDR3 is CASSAADREGTEAFF. Written as DNA, the CDR3 is TGTGCCAGCAGCGCCGCGGACAGGGAAGGGACTGAAGCTTTCTTT.

The chain uses TRBV4-1 and TRBJ2-7; a weak D match, TRBD2 (5 bases). The CDR3 totals 13 residues. Germline V gives CDR1 MGHRA, CDR2 YSYEKL. V was cut by 3 bases and J by 2 bases, with 8 bases left in between. Here the CDR3 DNA reads TGCGCCAGCAGCCAGGAGGTGGCCTACGAGCAGTACTTC. Protein: CASSQEVAYEQYF.

This clone was counted only a few times. The V gene is TRBV6-1, the J gene TRBJ1-1; D not resolved. Trimming pared 7 bases from V and 2 bases from J, leaving 11 bases between. Germline-derived CDR1 and CDR2 are MNHNS and SASEGT. The CDR3 extends over 13 amino acids. CDR3: CASTYGGNTEAFF. Written as DNA, the CDR3 is TGTGCCAGCACCTACGGAGGTAACACTGAAGCTTTCTTT.

This clone has only a few counts. The rearrangement joins TRBV4-1 to TRBJ1-2; the match to TRBD1 covers 7 bases. The CDR3 loop spans 13 amino acids. The trim removed 4 bases at V and 8 bases at J, leaving 7 bases unmatched. Germline values: CDR1 MGHRA, CDR2 YSYEKL. For the CDR3, the DNA is TGCGCCAGCAGCCTACAGGGGAATGAGGGCTACACCTTC. It encodes CASSLQGNEGYTF.

This rearrangement joins TRBV9 to TRBJ1-2, with D tentatively TRBD1 (6 bases). The CDR3 has 13 amino acids. CDR1 is SGDLS and CDR2 is YYNGEE in the germline V gene. The ends were cut back, 0 bases at V and 5 bases at J, with 8 bases in the middle. The CDR3 sequence: CASSVEDRYGYTF. The DNA for the CDR3 is TGTGCCAGCAGCGTAGAGGACAGATATGGCTACACCTTC.

The chain is built from TRBV7-9 and TRBJ1-2; D is undetermined. The CDR3 covers 14 residues. Germline CDR1 is SEHNR and CDR2 is FQNEAQ (reference sequence). Trimming took 5 bases from V and 4 from J, leaving 14 bases between them. CDR3 in amino acids: CASSVLTALYGYTF. The CDR3, as DNA: TGTGCCAGCAGCGTCCTTACTGCTCTCTATGGCTACACCTTC.